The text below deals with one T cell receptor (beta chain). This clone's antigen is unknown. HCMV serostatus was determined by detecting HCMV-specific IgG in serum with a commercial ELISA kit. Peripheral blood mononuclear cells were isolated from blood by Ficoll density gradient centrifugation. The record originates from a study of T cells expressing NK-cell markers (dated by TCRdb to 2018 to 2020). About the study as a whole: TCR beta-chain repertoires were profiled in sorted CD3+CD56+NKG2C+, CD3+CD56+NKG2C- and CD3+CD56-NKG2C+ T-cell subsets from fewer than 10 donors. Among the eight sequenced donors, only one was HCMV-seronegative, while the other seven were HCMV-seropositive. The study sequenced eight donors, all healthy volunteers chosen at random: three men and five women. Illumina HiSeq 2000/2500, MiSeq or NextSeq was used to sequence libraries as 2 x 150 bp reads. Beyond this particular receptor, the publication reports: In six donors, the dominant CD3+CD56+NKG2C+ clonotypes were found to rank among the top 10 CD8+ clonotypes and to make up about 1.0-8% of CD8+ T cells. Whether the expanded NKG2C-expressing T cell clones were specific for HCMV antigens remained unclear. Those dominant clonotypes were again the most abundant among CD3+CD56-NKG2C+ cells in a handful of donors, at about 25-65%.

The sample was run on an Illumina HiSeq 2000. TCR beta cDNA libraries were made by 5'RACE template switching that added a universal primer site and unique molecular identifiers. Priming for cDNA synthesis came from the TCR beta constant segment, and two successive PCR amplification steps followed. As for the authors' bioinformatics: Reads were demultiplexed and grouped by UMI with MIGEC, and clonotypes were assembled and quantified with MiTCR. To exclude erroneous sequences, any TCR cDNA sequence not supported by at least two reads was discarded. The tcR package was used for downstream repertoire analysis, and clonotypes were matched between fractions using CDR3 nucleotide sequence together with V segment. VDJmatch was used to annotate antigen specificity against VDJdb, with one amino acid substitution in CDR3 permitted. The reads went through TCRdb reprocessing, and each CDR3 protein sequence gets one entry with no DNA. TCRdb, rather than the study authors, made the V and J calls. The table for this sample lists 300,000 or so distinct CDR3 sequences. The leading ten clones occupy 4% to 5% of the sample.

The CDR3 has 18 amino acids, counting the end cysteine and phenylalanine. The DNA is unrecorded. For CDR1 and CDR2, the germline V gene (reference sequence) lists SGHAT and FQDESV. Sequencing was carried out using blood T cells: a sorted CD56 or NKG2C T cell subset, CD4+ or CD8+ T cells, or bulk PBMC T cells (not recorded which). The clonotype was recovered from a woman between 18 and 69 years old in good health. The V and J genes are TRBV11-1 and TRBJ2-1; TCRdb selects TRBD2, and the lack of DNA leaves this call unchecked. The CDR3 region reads CASSLGIRTLGSYNEQFF.